Listed here are 23 T cell receptor beta chains from one sample, sequenced in a study of T cells after yellow fever vaccination (dated by TCRdb to between 2019 and 2020). Library creation used 5' RACE. Sequencer: Illumina HiSeq 2500. Starting from the raw public reads, TCRdb applied fastp trimming at Q25, assembled clones with MiXCR and retained in-frame beta chains. Entries are consolidated by CDR3 protein sequence, retaining the most common genes and DNA. The sample table contains about 580,000 distinct CDR3 sequences; only one count was recorded for approximately 16% of them. The biggest ten clones account for 17% of the sample. The treatment or condition tag for this specimen amounts to: live attenuated yellow fever vaccine strain. Sequences were derived from PBMCs, sampled about 5 days after the first yellow fever vaccination. The origin of the receptors is a man between 18 and 29 years old who received the YFV17D yellow fever vaccine.

This clonotype was counted only a few times. This sequence joins TRBV30 and TRBJ2-3; perhaps TRBD2 as D (6 bases). There are 15 residues in the CDR3. Trimming removed 1 base from V and 3 bases from J, with 14 bases in between. The germline V gene has CDR1 GTSNPN and CDR2 SVGIG (reference sequence). CDR3 amino acids: CAWSAGSLATDTQYF. The DNA for the CDR3 is TGTGCCTGGAGTGCCGGGTCACTAGCAACAGATACGCAGTATTTT.

The V call is TRBV29-1, the J call TRBJ2-1, with D perhaps TRBD2 (7 bases). The CDR3 runs to 14 residues. Germline CDR1 is SQVTM and CDR2 is ANQGSEA. V was clipped by 4 bases and J by 7 bases, with 17 bases between them. CDR3 sequence reads: CSVVGGALWNEQFF. DNA of the CDR3: TGCAGCGTTGTTGGGGGGGCGCTCTGGAATGAGCAGTTCTTC.

This chain joins TRBV7-2 and TRBJ1-1; no definite D call. From germline, CDR1 is SGHTA and CDR2 FQGNSA. This CDR3 contains 15 residues. V dropped 5 bases and J dropped 1 base, with 14 bases sitting between them. Here the CDR3 DNA reads TGTGCCAGCAGCCGCCCACCAGGTGGGAACACTGAAGCTTTCTTT. Amino acids: CASSRPPGGNTEAFF.

This clonotype was observed a handful of times. The V and J genes are TRBV5-5 and TRBJ2-7; perhaps D is TRBD1 or TRBD2 (5 bases each). Germline lookup yields CDR1 SGHKS and CDR2 YYEKEE (reference sequence). The V and J ends lost 2 bases and 3 bases respectively, with 12 bases between them. The length of the CDR3 is 14 residues. CDR3 in DNA: TGTGCCAGCAGCTTTGGACTGGGGGTCTACGAGCAGTACGTC. It translates to CASSFGLGVYEQYV.

The CDR3 reads CASSQDLGTANEQFF. The CDR3 DNA reads TGCGCCAGCAGCCAAGATCTGGGGACAGCGAATGAGCAGTTCTTC. The V and J genes are TRBV4-3 and TRBJ2-1; 7 bases are shared with TRBD1. This CDR3 has 15 residues. Per the germline V gene, CDR1 is LGHNA and CDR2 is YSLEER. With 0 bases clipped from V and 7 bases from J, the junction kept 6 bases outside the gene matches.

V usage is TRBV5-5 and J usage is TRBJ2-3; D ambiguous. Germline V lookup: CDR1 SGHKS, CDR2 YYEKEE (reference sequence). V lost 0 bases, J lost 2 bases, and 10 bases lay in between. The CDR3 has 15 amino acids. This chain's CDR3 is CASSLDPGTTDTQYF. The DNA of the CDR3 is TGTGCCAGCAGCTTGGATCCAGGAACCACAGATACGCAGTATTTT.

There are a few counts of this clonotype. The rearrangement links TRBV10-1 to TRBJ1-1, with D uncertain. Germline V lookup: CDR1 WNHNN, CDR2 SYGVQD (reference sequence). Trimming removed 0 bases at V and 2 bases at J, with 13 bases between. This CDR3 comprises 16 residues. The CDR3 reads CASSESGKVGNTEAFF. As DNA, the CDR3 is TGCGCCAGCAGTGAGTCGGGGAAGGTTGGCAACACTGAAGCTTTCTTT.

The chain has TRBV6-5 and TRBJ1-2, with a tentative D call TRBD1 (6 bases). Trimming took off 2 bases at V and 8 bases at J, with 9 bases between the two ends. Germline V gives CDR1 MNHEY, CDR2 SVGAGI. The CDR3 extends over 12 amino acids. This CDR3 is CASSYPRGGYTF. CDR3 in DNA: TGTGCCAGCAGTTACCCCAGGGGCGGCTACACCTTC.

CDR3 coding DNA: TGCAGTGCTAGGGAGGGAGTGGTCGGGGAGACCCAGTACTTC. Translating it yields CSAREGVVGETQYF. V and J are TRBV20-1 and TRBJ2-5; possibly TRBD2 for D (6 bases). Germline V CDR1 and CDR2: DFQATT, SNEGSKA (reference sequence). The CDR3 spans 14 residues. V shed 3 bases and J shed 5 bases, with 16 bases lying between them.

CDR3 sequence (DNA): TGTGCCAGCAGCTTAGCCGGGACTAGCCCCCGGACCCAGTACTTC. Amino acid sequence: CASSLAGTSPRTQYF. The J gene is TRBJ2-5, the V gene TRBV7-2, with 9 bases fitting TRBD2. The CDR3 length is 15 residues. The germline V gene has CDR1 SGHTA and CDR2 FQGNSA. With V trimmed by 0 bases and J by 7 bases, 6 bases remained unmatched.

This clonotype came up a few times. This chain links TRBV5-1 with TRBJ2-1, with TRBD1 matching over 7 bases. Germline V lookup: CDR1 SGHRS, CDR2 YFSETQ. The CDR3 spans 18 residues. V lost 1 base to trimming and J lost 5 bases; unmatched junction nucleotides: 15. The CDR3 protein is CASSLWGPNRGGNNEQFF. CDR3 DNA sequence: TGCGCCAGCAGCTTGTGGGGCCCCAACAGGGGTGGCAACAATGAGCAGTTCTTC.

The CDR3 here is CASSRKFIRGDSTDTQYF. In DNA, the CDR3 is TGTGCCAGCAGCCGTAAATTCATCCGGGGGGACAGCACAGATACGCAGTATTTT. The chain recombines TRBV6-1 with TRBJ2-3; 7 nucleotides match TRBD2. This CDR3 is built from 18 residues. V shed 6 bases and J 0 bases; nucleotides not matched to a gene: 15. Per the germline V gene, CDR1 is MNHNS and CDR2 is SASEGT.

The chain links TRBV29-1 to TRBJ2-2; D not certain. With 5 bases removed from V and 1 base from J, the gap between germline ends came to 8 bases. The CDR3 runs to 13 residues. CDR1 and CDR2 from the germline V gene are SQVTM and ANQGSEA. The CDR3 region has the DNA TGCAGCGTTCTGGGCAGGAACACCGGGGAGCTGTTTTTT. Amino acids: CSVLGRNTGELFF.

There are many counts of this clonotype. The V and J genes are TRBV7-8 and TRBJ1-2; D is unclear. The germline gives CDR1 SGHVS, CDR2 FQNEAQ. Trimming shortened V by 3 bases and J by 0 bases, and 26 bases separated the two germline ends. CDR3 length: 20 residues. CDR3 sequence: CASSLEGLLVRRRANYGYTF. The CDR3 nucleotides read TGTGCCAGCAGCTTGGAAGGATTACTCGTTCGGAGGCGCGCTAACTATGGCTACACCTTC. Drawing the rest from reference TRBV7-8 and TRBJ1-2, the complete variable domain is GAGVSQSPRYKVAKRGQDVALRCDPISGHVSLFWYQQALGQGPEFLTYFQNEAQLDKSGLPSDRFFAERPEGSVSTLKIQRTQQEDSAVYLCASSLEGLLVRRRANYGYTFGSGTRLTVV.

The chain recombines TRBV6-1 with TRBJ2-7, with TRBD1 matching 9 bases. The CDR3 length is 15 residues. The germline V gene encodes CDR1 MNHNS and CDR2 SASEGT. V was clipped by 4 bases and J by 0 bases; unmatched bases: 4. The CDR3 sequence is CASSVQGAGSYEQYF. Here the CDR3 DNA reads TGTGCCAGCAGTGTACAGGGGGCCGGCTCCTACGAGCAGTACTTC.

CDR3 amino acids: CAGYQETQYF. DNA for the CDR3: TGTGCCGGGTACCAAGAGACCCAGTACTTC. The V and J genes are TRBV2 and TRBJ2-5, with D unresolved. The CDR3 totals 10 residues. V dropped 11 bases and J dropped 0 bases, with 4 bases sitting between them. Germline CDR1 SNHLY, CDR2 FYNNEI.

The rearrangement uses TRBV5-6 and TRBJ2-3; possibly TRBD1 for D (6 bases). Per germline, CDR1 SGHDT and CDR2 YYEEEE. The CDR3 is made up of 15 amino acids. V was cut by 3 bases and J by 4 bases, with 15 bases left in between. DNA of the CDR3: TGTGCCAGCAGCTCCCCACAGGGTCTAGCAGATACGCAGTATTTT. Translating gives CASSSPQGLADTQYF. The full variable domain, its missing parts supplied by reference TRBV5-6 and TRBJ2-3, is DAGVTQSPTHLIKTRGQQVTLRCSPKSGHDTVSWYQQALGQGPQFIFQYYEEEERQRGNFPDRFSGHQFPNYSSELNVNALLLGDSALYLCASSSPQGLADTQYFGPGTRLTVL.

This clonotype was recorded a few times. The chain couples TRBV12-3 or TRBV12-4 to TRBJ1-4, with D possibly matching TRBD1 (5 bases). CDR3 length: 14 amino acids. With 7 bases removed from V and 7 bases from J, the gap between germline ends came to 16 bases. The CDR3 DNA follows: TGTGCCAGCACATCCAGGGAAGGAGGTGAAAAACTGTTTTTT. Translated, it gives CASTSREGGEKLFF.

This clonotype occurred a few times. The rearrangement uses TRBV5-1 and TRBJ1-2; 7 nucleotides line up with TRBD1. Germline loops: CDR1 SGHRS, CDR2 YFSETQ. This CDR3 region has 15 residues. V shed 7 bases, J shed 6 bases, and the junction held 15 bases outside the gene matches. CDR3 coding DNA: TGCGCCAGCGCCGTCGGGACAGAGACTTCCGATGGCTACACCTTC. Amino acids: CASAVGTETSDGYTF. Variable domain in full (rest from reference TRBV5-1 and TRBJ1-2): KAGVTQTPRYLIKTRGQQVTLSCSPISGHRSVSWYQQTPGQGLQFLFEYFSETQRNKGNFPGRFSGRQFSNSRSEMNVSTLELGDSALYLCASAVGTETSDGYTFGSGTRLTVV.

Only a few counts were recorded for this clonotype. The chain has TRBV5-4 and TRBJ2-4; 10 nucleotides match TRBD2. Germline assignment: CDR1 SGHNT and CDR2 YYREEE (reference sequence). V shed 5 bases and J 4 bases; nucleotides not matched to a gene: 3. CDR3 length: 14 amino acids. CDR3 sequence: CASSDSGGKNIQYF. CDR3 nucleotides: TGTGCCAGCAGTGATAGCGGGGGGAAAAACATTCAGTACTTC.

This clonotype has only one observation. One end of the junction varies from germline; a read error may be responsible. The chain carries TRBV5-1 and TRBJ2-2; 8 nucleotides align to TRBD2. This CDR3 spans 17 amino acids. Looked up from germline, CDR1 is SGHRS and CDR2 is YFSETQ. CDR3 in amino acids: CASSSLPLSGDTGELFF. CDR3 in DNA: TGCGCCAGCAGCTCCCTCCCCCTTAGCGGGGACACCGGAGAGCTGTTTTTT.

This clonotype was detected a few times. The chain uses TRBV9 and TRBJ1-2; 8 nucleotides agree with TRBD1. V lost 4 bases, J lost 1 base, and 6 bases stayed unmatched. Germline CDR1 SGDLS, CDR2 YYNGEE. This CDR3 has 15 residues. The CDR3 region is CASSPRTGYNYGYTF. For the CDR3, the DNA is TGTGCCAGCAGCCCACGGACAGGGTATAACTATGGCTACACCTTC.

V is TRBV6-2 or TRBV6-3 and J is TRBJ1-5; 7 nucleotides line up with TRBD1. The germline CDR1 and CDR2 sequences are MNHEY and SVGEGT. V lost 6 bases to trimming and J lost 6 bases; unmatched junction nucleotides: 8. This CDR3 is built from 14 residues. As DNA, the CDR3 is TGTGCCAGCAGCCTGGGACAGCAAAGTCAGCCCCAGCATTTT. This codes for CASSLGQQSQPQHF.